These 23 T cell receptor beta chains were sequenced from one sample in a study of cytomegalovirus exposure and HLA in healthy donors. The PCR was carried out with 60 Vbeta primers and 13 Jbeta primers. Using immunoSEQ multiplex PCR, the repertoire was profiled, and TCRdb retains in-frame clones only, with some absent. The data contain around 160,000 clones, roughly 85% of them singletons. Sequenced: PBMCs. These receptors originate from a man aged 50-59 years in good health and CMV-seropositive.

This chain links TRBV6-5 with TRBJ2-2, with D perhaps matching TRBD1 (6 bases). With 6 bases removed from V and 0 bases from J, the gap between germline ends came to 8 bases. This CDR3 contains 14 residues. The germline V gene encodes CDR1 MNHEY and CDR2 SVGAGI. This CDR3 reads CASRRDTNTGELFF. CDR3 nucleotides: TGTGCCAGCAGACGGGACACGAACACCGGGGAGCTGTTTTTT.

The CDR3 DNA sequence: TGTGCCAGCAGTTTGATTCTCGGAGCTGAAGCTTTCTTT. Its protein product is CASSLILGAEAFF. The chain carries TRBV27 and TRBJ1-1; no clear D. Trimming shortened V by 3 bases and J by 6 bases, and 11 bases separated the two germline ends. CDR1 is MNHEY, CDR2 SMNVEV, per germline (reference sequence). The CDR3 extends over 13 amino acids.

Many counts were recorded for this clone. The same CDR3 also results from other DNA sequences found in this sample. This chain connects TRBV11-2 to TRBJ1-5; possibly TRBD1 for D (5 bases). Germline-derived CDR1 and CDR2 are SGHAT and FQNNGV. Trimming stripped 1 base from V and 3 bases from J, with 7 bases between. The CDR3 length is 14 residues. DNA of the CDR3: TGTGCCAGCAGCTTAGGACAGTTCAATCAGCCCCAGCATTTT. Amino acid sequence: CASSLGQFNQPQHF.

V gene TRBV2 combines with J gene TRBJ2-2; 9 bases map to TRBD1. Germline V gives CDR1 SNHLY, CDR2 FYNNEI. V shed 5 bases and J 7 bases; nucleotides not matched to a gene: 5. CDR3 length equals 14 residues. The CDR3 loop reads CASSYRGPGGELFF. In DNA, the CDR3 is TGTGCCAGCAGTTACAGGGGGCCGGGCGGGGAGCTGTTTTTT.

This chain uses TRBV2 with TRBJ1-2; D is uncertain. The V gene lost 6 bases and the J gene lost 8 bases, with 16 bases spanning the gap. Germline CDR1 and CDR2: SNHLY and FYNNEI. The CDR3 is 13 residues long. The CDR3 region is CASSPRGFRGYTF. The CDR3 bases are TGTGCCAGCAGCCCTCGGGGTTTTAGGGGCTACACCTTC.

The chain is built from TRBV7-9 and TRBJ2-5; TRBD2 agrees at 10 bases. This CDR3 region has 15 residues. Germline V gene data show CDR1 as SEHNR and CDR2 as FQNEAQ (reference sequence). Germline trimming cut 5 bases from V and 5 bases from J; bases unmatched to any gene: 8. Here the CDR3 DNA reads TGTGCCAGCAGCCCGATAGCGGGGGGACTTGAGACCCAGTACTTC. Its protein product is CASSPIAGGLETQYF.

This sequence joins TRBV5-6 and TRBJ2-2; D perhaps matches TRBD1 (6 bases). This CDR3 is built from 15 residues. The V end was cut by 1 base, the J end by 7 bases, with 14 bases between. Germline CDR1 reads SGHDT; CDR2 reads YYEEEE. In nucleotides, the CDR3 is TGTGCCAGCAGCTTGTGGCAGGGGACGGGCGGGGAGCTGTTTTTT. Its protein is CASSLWQGTGGELFF. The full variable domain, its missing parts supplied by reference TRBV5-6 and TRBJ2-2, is DAGVTQSPTHLIKTRGQQVTLRCSPKSGHDTVSWYQQALGQGPQFIFQYYEEEERQRGNFPDRFSGHQFPNYSSELNVNALLLGDSALYLCASSLWQGTGGELFFGEGSRLTVL.

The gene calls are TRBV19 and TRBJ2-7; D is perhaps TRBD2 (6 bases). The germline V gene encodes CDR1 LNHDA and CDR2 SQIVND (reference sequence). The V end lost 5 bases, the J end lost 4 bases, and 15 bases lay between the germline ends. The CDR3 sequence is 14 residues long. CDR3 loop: CASSLESRGYEQYF. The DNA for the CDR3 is TGTGCCAGTAGTCTCGAGTCCCGGGGGTACGAGCAGTACTTC.

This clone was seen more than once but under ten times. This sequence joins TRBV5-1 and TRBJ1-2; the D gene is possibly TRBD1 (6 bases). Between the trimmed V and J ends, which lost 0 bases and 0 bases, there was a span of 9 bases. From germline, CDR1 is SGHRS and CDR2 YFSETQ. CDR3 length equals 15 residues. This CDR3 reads CASSLARGSNYGYTF. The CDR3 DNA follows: TGCGCCAGCAGCTTGGCCAGGGGTTCTAACTATGGCTACACCTTC.

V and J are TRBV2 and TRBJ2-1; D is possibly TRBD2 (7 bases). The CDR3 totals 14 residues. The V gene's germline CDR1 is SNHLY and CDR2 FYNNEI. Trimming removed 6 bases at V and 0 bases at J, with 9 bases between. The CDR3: CASRRGPSYNEQFF. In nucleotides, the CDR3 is TGTGCCAGCAGGCGGGGGCCCTCCTACAATGAGCAGTTCTTC.

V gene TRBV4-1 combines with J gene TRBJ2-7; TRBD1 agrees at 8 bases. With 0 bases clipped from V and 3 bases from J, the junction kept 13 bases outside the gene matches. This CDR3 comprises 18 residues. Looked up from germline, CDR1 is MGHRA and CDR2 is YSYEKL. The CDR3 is CASSQEKTWDRRDYEQYV. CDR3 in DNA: TGCGCCAGCAGCCAAGAAAAAACTTGGGACAGGCGAGACTACGAGCAGTACGTC.

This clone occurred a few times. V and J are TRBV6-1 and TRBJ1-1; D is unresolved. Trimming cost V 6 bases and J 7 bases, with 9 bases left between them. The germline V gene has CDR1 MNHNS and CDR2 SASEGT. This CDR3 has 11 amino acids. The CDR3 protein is CASSSRYEAFF. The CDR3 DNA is TGTGCCAGCAGCTCGAGGTATGAAGCTTTCTTT.

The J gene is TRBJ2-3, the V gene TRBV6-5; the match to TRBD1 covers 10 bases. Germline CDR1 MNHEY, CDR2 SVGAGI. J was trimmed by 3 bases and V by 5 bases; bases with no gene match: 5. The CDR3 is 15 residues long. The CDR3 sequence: CASSVDRGLTDTQYF. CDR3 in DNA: TGTGCCAGCAGTGTGGACAGGGGGTTGACAGATACGCAGTATTTT.

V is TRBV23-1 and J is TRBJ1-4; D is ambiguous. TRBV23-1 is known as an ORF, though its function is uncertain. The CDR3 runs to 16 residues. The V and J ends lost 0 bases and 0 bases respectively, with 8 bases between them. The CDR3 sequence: CASSQSSGATNEKLFF. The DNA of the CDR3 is TGCGCCAGCAGTCAATCATCTGGAGCAACTAATGAAAAACTGTTTTTT.

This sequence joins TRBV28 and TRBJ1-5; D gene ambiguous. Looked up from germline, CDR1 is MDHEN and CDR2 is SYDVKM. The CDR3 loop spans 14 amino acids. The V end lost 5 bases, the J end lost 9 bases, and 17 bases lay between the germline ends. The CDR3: CASSRPGIDGPQHF. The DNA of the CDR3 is TGTGCCAGCAGTCGACCGGGGATTGATGGGCCCCAGCATTTT.

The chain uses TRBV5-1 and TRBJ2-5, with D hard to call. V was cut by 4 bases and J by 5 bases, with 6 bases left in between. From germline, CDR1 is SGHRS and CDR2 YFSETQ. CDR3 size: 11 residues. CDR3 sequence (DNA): TGCGCCAGCAGCATGAGCGAGACCCAGTACTTC. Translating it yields CASSMSETQYF. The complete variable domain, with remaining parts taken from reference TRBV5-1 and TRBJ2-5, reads KAGVTQTPRYLIKTRGQQVTLSCSPISGHRSVSWYQQTPGQGLQFLFEYFSETQRNKGNFPGRFSGRQFSNSRSEMNVSTLELGDSALYLCASSMSETQYFGPGTRLLVL.

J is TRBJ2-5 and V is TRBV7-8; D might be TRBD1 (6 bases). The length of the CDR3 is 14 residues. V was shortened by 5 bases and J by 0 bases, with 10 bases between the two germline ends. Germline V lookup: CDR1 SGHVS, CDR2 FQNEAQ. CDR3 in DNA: TGTGCCAGCAGCCAAGACAGGTACCAAGAGACCCAGTACTTC. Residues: CASSQDRYQETQYF.

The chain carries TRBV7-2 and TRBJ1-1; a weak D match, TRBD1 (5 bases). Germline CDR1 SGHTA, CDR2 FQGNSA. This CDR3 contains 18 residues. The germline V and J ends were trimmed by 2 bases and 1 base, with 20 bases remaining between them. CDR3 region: CASSLRGYGGGGNTEAFF. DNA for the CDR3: TGTGCCAGCAGCTTACGCGGGTATGGGGGGGGAGGGAACACTGAAGCTTTCTTT.

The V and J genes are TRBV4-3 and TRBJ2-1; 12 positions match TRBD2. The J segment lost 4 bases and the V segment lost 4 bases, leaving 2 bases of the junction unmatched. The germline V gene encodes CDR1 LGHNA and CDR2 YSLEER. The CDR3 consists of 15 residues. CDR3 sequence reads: CASSPSGGAYNEQFF. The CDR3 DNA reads TGCGCCAGCAGCCCTAGCGGGGGGGCGTACAATGAGCAGTTCTTC.

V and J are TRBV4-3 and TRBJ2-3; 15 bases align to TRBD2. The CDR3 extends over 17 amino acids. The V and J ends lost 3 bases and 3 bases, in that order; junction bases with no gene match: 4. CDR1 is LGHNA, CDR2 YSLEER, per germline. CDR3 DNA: TGCGCCAGCAGCCAGGGGGGGACTAGCGGGGGGACAGATACGCAGTATTTT. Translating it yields CASSQGGTSGGTDTQYF.

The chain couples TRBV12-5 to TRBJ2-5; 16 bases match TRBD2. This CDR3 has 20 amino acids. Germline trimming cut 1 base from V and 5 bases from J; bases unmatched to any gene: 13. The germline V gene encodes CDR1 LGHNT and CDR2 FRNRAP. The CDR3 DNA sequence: TGTGCTAGTGGTTTGGGGACAGGGGGACTAGCGGGGGGGCCGAGGGAGACCCAGTACTTC. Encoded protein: CASGLGTGGLAGGPRETQYF.

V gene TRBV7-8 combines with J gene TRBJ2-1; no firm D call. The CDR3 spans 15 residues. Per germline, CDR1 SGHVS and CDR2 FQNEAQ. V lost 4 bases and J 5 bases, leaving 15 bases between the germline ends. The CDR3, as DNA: TGTGCCAGCAGCTCCCTTGAATTTAGAGACAATGAGCAGTTCTTC. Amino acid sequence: CASSSLEFRDNEQFF. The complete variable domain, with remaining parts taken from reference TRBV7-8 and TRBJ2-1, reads GAGVSQSPRYKVAKRGQDVALRCDPISGHVSLFWYQQALGQGPEFLTYFQNEAQLDKSGLPSDRFFAERPEGSVSTLKIQRTQQEDSAVYLCASSSLEFRDNEQFFGPGTRLTVL.

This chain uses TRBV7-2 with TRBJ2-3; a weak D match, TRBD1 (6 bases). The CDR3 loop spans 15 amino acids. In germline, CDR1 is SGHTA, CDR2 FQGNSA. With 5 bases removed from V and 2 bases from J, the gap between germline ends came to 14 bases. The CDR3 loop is CASSLRGQLTDTQYF. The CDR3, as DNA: TGTGCCAGCAGCCTGAGAGGACAGCTCACAGATACGCAGTATTTT.